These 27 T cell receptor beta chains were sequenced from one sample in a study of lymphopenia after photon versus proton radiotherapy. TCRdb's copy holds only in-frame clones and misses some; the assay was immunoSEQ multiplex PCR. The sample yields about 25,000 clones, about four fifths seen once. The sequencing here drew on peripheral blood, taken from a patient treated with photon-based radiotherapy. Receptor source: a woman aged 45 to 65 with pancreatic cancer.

In DNA form, the CDR3 reads TGTGCCAGTCACAGGGGGGATGCTGGAAACACCATATATTTT. Protein sequence: CASHRGDAGNTIYF. The V call is TRBV19, the J call TRBJ1-3, with 8 positions matching TRBD1. Germline CDR1 LNHDA, CDR2 SQIVND (reference sequence). The CDR3 contains 14 residues. The ends lost 8 bases at V and 2 bases at J; junction bases unmatched: 5.

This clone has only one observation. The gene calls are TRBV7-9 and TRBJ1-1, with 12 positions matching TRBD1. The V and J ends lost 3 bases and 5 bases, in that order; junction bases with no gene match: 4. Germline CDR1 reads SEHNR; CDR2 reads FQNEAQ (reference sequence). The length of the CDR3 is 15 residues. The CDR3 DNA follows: TGTGCCAGCAGCTTCGGGACAGGGGGCAAGACTGAAGCTTTCTTT. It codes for CASSFGTGGKTEAFF.

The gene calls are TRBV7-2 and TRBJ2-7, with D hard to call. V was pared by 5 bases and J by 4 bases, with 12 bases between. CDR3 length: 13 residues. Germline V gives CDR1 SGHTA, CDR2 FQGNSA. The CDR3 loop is CASSPQVEYEQYF. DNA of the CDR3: TGTGCCAGCAGCCCCCAGGTGGAATACGAGCAGTACTTC.

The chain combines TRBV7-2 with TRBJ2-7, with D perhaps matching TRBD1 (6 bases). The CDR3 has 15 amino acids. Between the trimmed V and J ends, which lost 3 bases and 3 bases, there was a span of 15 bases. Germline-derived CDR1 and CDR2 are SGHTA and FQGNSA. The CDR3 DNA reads TGTGCCAGCAGCTTGAACCGGGACATCCTCTACGAGCAGTACTTC. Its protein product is CASSLNRDILYEQYF.

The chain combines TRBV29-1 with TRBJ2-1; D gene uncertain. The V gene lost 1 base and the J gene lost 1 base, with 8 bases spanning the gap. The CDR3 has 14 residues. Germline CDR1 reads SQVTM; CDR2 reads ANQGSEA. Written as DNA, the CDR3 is TGCAGCGTTGAAGGCCGAATATCCTACAATGAGCAGTTCTTC. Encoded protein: CSVEGRISYNEQFF.

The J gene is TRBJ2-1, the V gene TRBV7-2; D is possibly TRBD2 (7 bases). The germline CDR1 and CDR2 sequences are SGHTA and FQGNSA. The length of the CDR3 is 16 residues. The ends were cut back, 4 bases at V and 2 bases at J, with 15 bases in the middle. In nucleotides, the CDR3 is TGTGCCAGCAGCTCAAGGGGGAGCGGGACCTACAATGAGCAGTTCTTC. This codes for CASSSRGSGTYNEQFF.

CDR3 sequence: CASSQVEGAGGYFEQYF. Here the CDR3 DNA reads TGCGCCAGCAGCCAAGTGGAGGGGGCGGGAGGATATTTCGAGCAGTACTTC. The rearrangement uses TRBV4-1 and TRBJ2-7, with TRBD2 as a possible D gene (8 bases). Trimming left V 1 base short and J 6 bases short, with 22 bases between. CDR3 size: 17 residues. Germline V gives CDR1 MGHRA, CDR2 YSYEKL.

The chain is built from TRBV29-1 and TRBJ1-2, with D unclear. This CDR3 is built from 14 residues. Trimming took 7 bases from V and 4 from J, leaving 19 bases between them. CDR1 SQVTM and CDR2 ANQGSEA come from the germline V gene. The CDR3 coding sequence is TGCAGCGCCGAGGGCCCCGACACGGTCTATGGCTACACCTTC. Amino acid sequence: CSAEGPDTVYGYTF.

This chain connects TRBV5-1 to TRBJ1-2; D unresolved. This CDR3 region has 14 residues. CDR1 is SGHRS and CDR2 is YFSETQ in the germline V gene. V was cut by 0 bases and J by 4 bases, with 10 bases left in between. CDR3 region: CASSLGYVGYGYTF. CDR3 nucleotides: TGCGCCAGCAGCTTGGGATATGTGGGCTATGGCTACACCTTC.

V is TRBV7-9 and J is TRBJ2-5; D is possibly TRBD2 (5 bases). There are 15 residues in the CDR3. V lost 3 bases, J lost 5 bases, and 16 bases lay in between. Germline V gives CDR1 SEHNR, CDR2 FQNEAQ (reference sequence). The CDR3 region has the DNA TGTGCCAGCAGCTTGCCGCGGAGGTTGGGGGAGACCCAGTACTTC. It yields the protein CASSLPRRLGETQYF.

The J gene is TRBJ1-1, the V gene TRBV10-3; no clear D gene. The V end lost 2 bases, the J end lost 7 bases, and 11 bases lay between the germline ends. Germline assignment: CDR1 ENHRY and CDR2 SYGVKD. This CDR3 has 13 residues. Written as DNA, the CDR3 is TGTGCCATCAGTGAGGACCGGGGTCATGAAGCTTTCTTT. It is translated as CAISEDRGHEAFF.

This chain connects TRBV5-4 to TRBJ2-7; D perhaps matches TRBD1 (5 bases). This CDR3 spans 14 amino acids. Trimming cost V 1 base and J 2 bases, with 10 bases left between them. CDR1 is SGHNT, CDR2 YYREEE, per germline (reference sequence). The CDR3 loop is CASSLRGRTYEQYF. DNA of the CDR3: TGTGCCAGCAGCTTGAGGGGCAGGACCTACGAGCAGTACTTC. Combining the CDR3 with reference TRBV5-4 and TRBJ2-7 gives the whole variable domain ETGVTQSPTHLIKTRGQQVTLRCSSQSGHNTVSWYQQALGQGPQFIFQYYREEENGRGNFPPRFSGLQFPNYSSELNVNALELDDSALYLCASSLRGRTYEQYFGPGTRLTVT.

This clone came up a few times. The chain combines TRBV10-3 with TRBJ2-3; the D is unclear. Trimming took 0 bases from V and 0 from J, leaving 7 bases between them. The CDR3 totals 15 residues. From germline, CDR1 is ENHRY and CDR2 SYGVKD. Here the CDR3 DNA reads TGTGCCATCAGTGAGTCAGGCGACAGCACAGATACGCAGTATTTT. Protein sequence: CAISESGDSTDTQYF.

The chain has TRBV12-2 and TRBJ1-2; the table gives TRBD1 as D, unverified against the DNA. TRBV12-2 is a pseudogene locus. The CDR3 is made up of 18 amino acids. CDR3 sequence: CASRLDLQGRRVGYGYTF. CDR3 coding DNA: TGTGCAAGTCGCCTCGATCTACAGGGGCGTCGGGTTGGCTATGGCTACACCTTC.

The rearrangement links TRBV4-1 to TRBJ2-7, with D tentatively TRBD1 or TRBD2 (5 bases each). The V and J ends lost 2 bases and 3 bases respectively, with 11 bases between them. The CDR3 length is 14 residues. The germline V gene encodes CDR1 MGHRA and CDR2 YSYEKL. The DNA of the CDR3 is TGCGCCAGCAGCCAACAGGGAGTGATCTACGAGCAGTACTTC. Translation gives CASSQQGVIYEQYF.

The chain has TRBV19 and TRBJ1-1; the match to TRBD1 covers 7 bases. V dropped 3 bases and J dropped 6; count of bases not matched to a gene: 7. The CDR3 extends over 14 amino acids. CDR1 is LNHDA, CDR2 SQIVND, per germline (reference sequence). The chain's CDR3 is CASSIGGGAPEAFF. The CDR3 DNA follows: TGTGCCAGTAGTATCGGAGGGGGCGCACCTGAAGCTTTCTTT.

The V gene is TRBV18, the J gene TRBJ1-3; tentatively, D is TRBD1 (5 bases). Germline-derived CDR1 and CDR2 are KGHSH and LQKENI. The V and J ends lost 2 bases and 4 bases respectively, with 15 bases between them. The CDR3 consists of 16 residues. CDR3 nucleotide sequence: TGTGCCAGCTCACCAAACGCAGGGACGGTGGGAAACACCATATATTTT. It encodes CASSPNAGTVGNTIYF.

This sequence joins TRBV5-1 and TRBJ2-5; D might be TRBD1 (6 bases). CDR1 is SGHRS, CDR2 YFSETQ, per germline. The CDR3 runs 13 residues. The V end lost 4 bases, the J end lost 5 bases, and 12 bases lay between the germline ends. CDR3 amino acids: CASSDRRLETQYF. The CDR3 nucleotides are TGCGCCAGCAGCGACAGGCGACTTGAGACCCAGTACTTC.

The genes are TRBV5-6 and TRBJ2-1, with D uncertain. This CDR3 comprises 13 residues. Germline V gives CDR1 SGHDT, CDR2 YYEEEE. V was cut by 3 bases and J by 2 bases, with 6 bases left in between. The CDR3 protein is CASSSDTYNEQFF. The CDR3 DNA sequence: TGTGCCAGCAGCTCCGACACCTACAATGAGCAGTTCTTC.

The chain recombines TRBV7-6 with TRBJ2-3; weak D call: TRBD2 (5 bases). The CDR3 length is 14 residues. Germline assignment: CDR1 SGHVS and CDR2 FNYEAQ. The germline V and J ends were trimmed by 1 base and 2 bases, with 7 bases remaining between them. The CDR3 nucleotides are TGTGCCAGCAGCTTAGGAGGGTTCACAGATACGCAGTATTTT. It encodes CASSLGGFTDTQYF.

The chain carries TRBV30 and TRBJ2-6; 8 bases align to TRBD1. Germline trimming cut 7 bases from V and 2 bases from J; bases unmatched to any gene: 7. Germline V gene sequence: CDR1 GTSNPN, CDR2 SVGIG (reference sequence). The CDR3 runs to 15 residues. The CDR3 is CAFRGQGTGANVLTF. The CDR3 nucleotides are TGTGCCTTCCGTGGACAGGGCACTGGGGCCAACGTCCTGACTTTC.

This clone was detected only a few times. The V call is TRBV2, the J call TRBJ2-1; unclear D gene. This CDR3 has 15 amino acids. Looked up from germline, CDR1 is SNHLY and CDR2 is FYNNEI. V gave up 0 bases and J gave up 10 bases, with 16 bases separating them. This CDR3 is CASSEAKGWSREQFF. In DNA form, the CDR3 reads TGTGCCAGCAGTGAAGCTAAAGGGTGGTCACGGGAGCAGTTCTTC.

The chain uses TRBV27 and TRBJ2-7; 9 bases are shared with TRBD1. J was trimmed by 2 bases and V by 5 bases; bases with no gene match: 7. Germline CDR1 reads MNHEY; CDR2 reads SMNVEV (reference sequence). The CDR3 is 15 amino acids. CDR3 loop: CASSADRGDTYEQYF. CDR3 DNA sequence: TGTGCCAGCAGTGCTGACAGGGGGGATACCTACGAGCAGTACTTC.

CDR3 coding DNA: TGTGCCAGCAGCATCAGGAGGGAGACCCAGTACTTC. This sequence encodes CASSIRRETQYF. The chain is built from TRBV5-6 and TRBJ2-5; D may be TRBD2 (5 bases). Germline CDR1 SGHDT, CDR2 YYEEEE. Trimming took off 4 bases at V and 5 bases at J, with 9 bases between the two ends. The CDR3 covers 12 residues.

CDR3 protein: CASSPFADEQFF. The CDR3 coding sequence is TGCGCCAGCAGCCCATTTGCCGATGAGCAGTTCTTC. V usage is TRBV10-2 and J usage is TRBJ2-1; D is ambiguous. The length of the CDR3 is 12 residues. The V and J ends lost 6 bases and 8 bases respectively, with 11 bases between them. The germline gives CDR1 WSHSY, CDR2 SAAADI.

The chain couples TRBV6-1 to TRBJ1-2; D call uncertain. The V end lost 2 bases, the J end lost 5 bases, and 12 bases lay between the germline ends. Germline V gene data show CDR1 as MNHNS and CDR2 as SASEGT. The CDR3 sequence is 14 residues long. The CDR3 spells CASSEHGNSYGYTF. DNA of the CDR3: TGTGCCAGCAGTGAACACGGCAACTCGTATGGCTACACCTTC.

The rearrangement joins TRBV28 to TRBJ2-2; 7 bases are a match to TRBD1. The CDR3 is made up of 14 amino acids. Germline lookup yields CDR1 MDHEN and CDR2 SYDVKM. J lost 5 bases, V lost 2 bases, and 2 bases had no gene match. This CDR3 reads CASSLDRVTGELFF. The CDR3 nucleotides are TGTGCCAGCAGTTTAGACAGGGTGACCGGGGAGCTGTTTTTT.